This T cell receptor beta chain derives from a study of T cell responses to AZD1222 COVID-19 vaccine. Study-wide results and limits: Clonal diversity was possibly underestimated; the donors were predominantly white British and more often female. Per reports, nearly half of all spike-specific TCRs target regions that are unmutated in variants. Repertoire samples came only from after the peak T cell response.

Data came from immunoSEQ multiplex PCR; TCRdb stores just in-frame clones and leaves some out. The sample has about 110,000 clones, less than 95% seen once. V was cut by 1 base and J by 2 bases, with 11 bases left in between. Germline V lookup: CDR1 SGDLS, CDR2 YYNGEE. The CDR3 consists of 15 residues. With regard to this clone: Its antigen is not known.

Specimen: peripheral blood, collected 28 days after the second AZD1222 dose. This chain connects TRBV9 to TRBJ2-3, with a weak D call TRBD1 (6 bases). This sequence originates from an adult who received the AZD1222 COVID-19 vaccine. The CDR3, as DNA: TGTGCCAGCAGCGTAACAGGGCTGGACACAGATACGCAGTATTTT. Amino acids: CASSVTGLDTDTQYF.